The TCR beta chain described here comes from a study of shared clonotypes between healthy human individuals. The CDR3 has 11 residues. The ends were cut back, 4 bases at V and 7 bases at J, with 8 bases in the middle. CDR1 is SGHRS and CDR2 is YFSETQ in the germline V gene. Clones were read by immunoSEQ multiplex PCR, and TCRdb kept only the in-frame ones, dropping some. This sample has roughly 2.6 million clones; 90% to 95% occur once, and the top ten carry 0.11% to 0.15%. The chain has TRBV5-1 and TRBJ1-1, with D unresolved. The clonotype comes from a man younger than 30 in good health. Source material: naive CD4+ T cells sorted from blood. The subset denotes: CD45RA+ positively selected. CDR3 coding DNA: TGCGCCAGCAGCGAATGGAATGAAGCTTTCTTT. Translation: CASSEWNEAFF. Full variable domain (outside the CDR3, taken from reference TRBV5-1 and TRBJ1-1): KAGVTQTPRYLIKTRGQQVTLSCSPISGHRSVSWYQQTPGQGLQFLFEYFSETQRNKGNFPGRFSGRQFSNSRSEMNVSTLELGDSALYLCASSEWNEAFFGQGTRLTVV.